These 24 T cell receptor beta chains were all obtained from the same sample, sequenced in a study of blood T cell repertoires in COVID-19. Method: immunoSEQ multiplex PCR; TCRdb's copy keeps in-frame clones and lacks some. The table shows roughly 86,000 clones, with around 85% occurring only once. Source material: peripheral blood. The receptors come from a man aged 45-65 years with acute or convalescent COVID-19.

This clone has just a few counts. The chain links TRBV3-1 (or the pseudogene TRBV3-2) to TRBJ1-1; D gene unclear. Germline loops: CDR1 LGHDT, CDR2 YNNKEL (reference sequence). This CDR3 contains 13 residues. Trimming removed 1 base at V and 0 bases at J, with 3 bases between. CDR3 sequence: CASSQAVNTEAFF. CDR3 DNA sequence: TGTGCCAGCAGCCAAGCGGTGAACACTGAAGCTTTCTTT.

J is TRBJ1-6 and V is TRBV30, with TRBD1 matching over 9 bases. J gave up 9 bases and V 2 bases, and 8 bases lay outside the gene matches. Germline V gene lookup returns CDR1 GTSNPN and CDR2 SVGIG (reference sequence). This CDR3 contains 15 residues. CDR3: CAWSLPGTGRSPLHF. CDR3 nucleotide sequence: TGTGCCTGGAGTTTGCCCGGGACAGGGCGTTCACCCCTCCACTTT.

The chain has TRBV5-1 and TRBJ2-3; perhaps TRBD1 as D (6 bases). This CDR3 contains 14 residues. The V and J ends lost 1 base and 4 bases respectively, with 10 bases between them. CDR1 SGHRS and CDR2 YFSETQ come from the germline V gene. CDR3 coding DNA: TGCGCCAGCAGCTTGCCACAGGGACCAGATACGCAGTATTTT. It yields the protein CASSLPQGPDTQYF.

The rearrangement uses TRBV4-3 and TRBJ1-4; the D gene is possibly TRBD1 (5 bases). Germline CDR1 is LGHNA and CDR2 is YSLEER. The CDR3 is 15 residues long. V shed 1 base and J shed 8 bases, with 14 bases lying between them. The DNA for the CDR3 is TGCGCCAGCAGCCAAGTGGAGGGGTCGTGGGAAAAACTGTTTTTT. Its protein is CASSQVEGSWEKLFF.

This chain links TRBV23-1 with TRBJ2-1; 7 bases match TRBD1. TRBV23-1 is identified as an open reading frame with a role that is uncertain. V lost 3 bases, J lost 7 bases, and 15 bases stayed unmatched. This CDR3 has 17 amino acids. The CDR3 region is CASSHAGQERCSNEQFF. CDR3 in DNA: TGCGCCAGCAGTCACGCCGGACAGGAAAGGTGCTCGAATGAGCAGTTCTTC.

This chain links TRBV18 with TRBJ2-7; D unresolved. Trimming took off 5 bases at V and 4 bases at J, with 9 bases between the two ends. Germline CDR1 is KGHSH and CDR2 is LQKENI. This CDR3 region has 12 residues. The CDR3 reads CASSRPGYEQYF. Written as DNA, the CDR3 is TGTGCCAGCTCAAGACCCGGGTACGAGCAGTACTTC.

The table lists this clone with a few counts. The chain recombines TRBV7-3 with TRBJ2-7, with 9 bases that match TRBD1. CDR3 size: 14 residues. The germline V gene encodes CDR1 SGHTA and CDR2 FQGTGA. J gave up 4 bases and V 5 bases, and 6 bases lay outside the gene matches. CDR3 loop: CASSTGTGNYEQYF. The CDR3 DNA reads TGTGCCAGCAGCACCGGGACAGGGAATTACGAGCAGTACTTC.

The gene calls are TRBV7-9 and TRBJ1-3; possible D gene TRBD1, 5 bases. The CDR3 has 17 residues. V was clipped by 1 base and J by 0 bases, with 13 bases between them. Germline V gene data show CDR1 as SEHNR and CDR2 as FQNEAQ (reference sequence). The CDR3 here is CASSLVVGANSGNTIYF. CDR3 DNA sequence: TGTGCCAGCAGCTTAGTTGTAGGGGCCAACTCTGGAAACACCATATATTTT.

CDR3 in amino acids: CSVAGLGTGELFF. The CDR3 nucleotides read TGCAGCGTTGCAGGGTTGGGGACCGGGGAGCTGTTTTTT. The rearrangement links TRBV29-1 to TRBJ2-2; D may be TRBD1 (5 bases). Trimming removed 4 bases at V and 5 bases at J, with 11 bases between. This CDR3 comprises 13 residues. Per the germline V gene, CDR1 is SQVTM and CDR2 is ANQGSEA.

This clone was detected only once. In the same sample, other DNA sequences code for this CDR3. The chain carries TRBV5-1 and TRBJ2-3; 12 bases match TRBD2. The germline V gene encodes CDR1 SGHRS and CDR2 YFSETQ. V shed 0 bases and J 1 base; nucleotides not matched to a gene: 0. The CDR3 is made up of 16 amino acids. In DNA, the CDR3 is TGCGCCAGCAGCTTGGGACTAGCGGGGGGCACAGATACGCAGTATTTT. Amino acid sequence: CASSLGLAGGTDTQYF.

The chain couples TRBV30 to TRBJ1-5, with TRBD1 matching 8 bases. The V gene end was trimmed by 2 bases and the J gene end by 3 bases; junction bases not matched to a gene: 3. This CDR3 has 14 amino acids. The germline V gene encodes CDR1 GTSNPN and CDR2 SVGIG (reference sequence). This CDR3 is CAWSRTGINQPQHF. The CDR3 bases are TGTGCCTGGAGTCGGACAGGGATCAATCAGCCCCAGCATTTT.

The chain employs TRBV2 and TRBJ2-3; 11 nucleotides line up with TRBD2. J lost 5 bases, V lost 7 bases, and 8 bases had no gene match. CDR3 size: 15 residues. Germline CDR1 and CDR2: SNHLY and FYNNEI. This CDR3 reads CASTSLAGVKDTQYF. In DNA form, the CDR3 reads TGTGCCAGCACTTCACTAGCGGGGGTGAAAGATACGCAGTATTTT.

The chain employs TRBV11-2 and TRBJ1-6; a possible D gene is TRBD1 (6 bases). V dropped 6 bases and J dropped 7 bases, with 16 bases sitting between them. The germline V gene encodes CDR1 SGHAT and CDR2 FQNNGV. The CDR3 extends over 15 amino acids. The CDR3 reads CASREERGGNSPLHF. The CDR3 DNA follows: TGTGCCAGCAGGGAAGAGAGGGGGGGAAATTCACCCCTCCACTTT.

This CDR3 reads CASGGATDTQYF. The CDR3 coding sequence is TGTGCCTCTGGGGGGGCCACAGATACGCAGTATTTT. This rearrangement joins TRBV10-3 to TRBJ2-3, with D perhaps matching TRBD2 (7 bases). The germline CDR1 and CDR2 sequences are ENHRY and SYGVKD. Trimming removed 11 bases at V and 2 bases at J, with 11 bases between. The CDR3 length is 12 residues.

For the CDR3, the DNA is TGTGCCAGCACCACAGGGCGGTTGGGGCAAGAGACCCAGTACTTC. It encodes CASTTGRLGQETQYF. The chain joins TRBV25-1 to TRBJ2-5; the D gene is possibly TRBD1 (6 bases). CDR1 and CDR2 (germline): MGHDK, SYGVNS. The length of the CDR3 is 15 residues. The V end lost 7 bases, the J end lost 2 bases, and 17 bases lay between the germline ends.

V gene TRBV5-4 combines with J gene TRBJ2-2; TRBD1 matches at 9 bases. Germline trimming cut 3 bases from V and 0 bases from J; bases unmatched to any gene: 6. The CDR3 length is 17 residues. Germline V CDR1 and CDR2: SGHNT, YYREEE (reference sequence). For the CDR3, the DNA is TGTGCCAGCAGCTCGCATGGGACAGGGACGAACACCGGGGAGCTGTTTTTT. Amino acid sequence: CASSSHGTGTNTGELFF.

The chain uses TRBV2 and TRBJ2-5, with 14 positions matching TRBD2. V trimming: 6 bases; J trimming: 1 base; junction bases outside the gene matches: 19. Germline assignment: CDR1 SNHLY and CDR2 FYNNEI. The CDR3 consists of 21 residues. The CDR3: CASRRTLLTSGRAGAQETQYF. The CDR3 DNA reads TGTGCCAGCAGACGCACCCTGCTGACTAGCGGGAGGGCGGGGGCCCAAGAGACCCAGTACTTC.

V and J are TRBV7-2 and TRBJ2-5; D remains ambiguous. Per germline, CDR1 SGHTA and CDR2 FQGNSA. CDR3 length equals 14 residues. V shed 3 bases and J shed 5 bases, with 13 bases lying between them. The CDR3 coding sequence is TGTGCCAGCAGCTTGGGTTCGGGTAGGGAGACCCAGTACTTC. Its translation is CASSLGSGRETQYF.

The J gene is TRBJ1-4, the V gene TRBV6-1; no definite D call. Trimming stripped 2 bases from V and 8 bases from J, with 18 bases between. The CDR3 is 16 residues long. Germline V gene sequence: CDR1 MNHNS, CDR2 SASEGT. The CDR3: CASSELVVGNSEKLFF. In DNA, the CDR3 is TGTGCCAGCAGTGAACTTGTCGTGGGTAATAGCGAAAAACTGTTTTTT.

The chain has TRBV24-1 and TRBJ2-1, with 9 bases fitting TRBD2. J lost 10 bases, V lost 3 bases, and 3 bases had no gene match. The CDR3 is 13 residues long. Germline assignment: CDR1 KGHDR and CDR2 SFDVKD. The CDR3 here is CATSDPGLAEQFF. DNA of the CDR3: TGTGCCACCAGTGATCCAGGACTAGCGGAGCAGTTCTTC.

The chain couples TRBV6-5 to TRBJ2-7; 7 bases fit TRBD1. V was pared by 6 bases and J by 2 bases, with 4 bases of the junction left unmatched. CDR1 MNHEY and CDR2 SVGAGI come from the germline V gene. There are 13 residues in the CDR3. The CDR3 nucleotides read TGTGCCAGCAGCCAACAGGGGACCTACGAGCAGTACTTC. It yields the protein CASSQQGTYEQYF.

The CDR3 region has the DNA TGTGCCTGGAGTCATAATACAGGGACACCCTACGAGCAGTACTTC. Its translation is CAWSHNTGTPYEQYF. The V and J genes are TRBV30 and TRBJ2-7; weak D call: TRBD1 (6 bases). CDR3 size: 15 residues. V lost 2 bases to trimming and J lost 2 bases, with 16 bases between them. Germline assignment: CDR1 GTSNPN and CDR2 SVGIG (reference sequence).

The chain is built from TRBV3-1 (or the pseudogene TRBV3-2) and TRBJ1-2; D is unclear. V shed 0 bases and J shed 4 bases, with 6 bases lying between them. The CDR3 is made up of 13 amino acids. The V gene's germline CDR1 is LGHDT and CDR2 YNNKEL (reference sequence). The CDR3 here is CASSQDRSYGYTF. CDR3 bases: TGTGCCAGCAGCCAAGATCGCAGCTATGGCTACACCTTC.

The V and J genes are TRBV9 and TRBJ1-1; D is perhaps TRBD1 (6 bases). Per germline, CDR1 SGDLS and CDR2 YYNGEE. CDR3 length equals 13 residues. Trimming took 5 bases from V and 1 from J, leaving 9 bases between them. The CDR3 protein is CASSARGNTEAFF. Written as DNA, the CDR3 is TGTGCCAGCAGTGCCAGGGGGAACACTGAAGCTTTCTTT.